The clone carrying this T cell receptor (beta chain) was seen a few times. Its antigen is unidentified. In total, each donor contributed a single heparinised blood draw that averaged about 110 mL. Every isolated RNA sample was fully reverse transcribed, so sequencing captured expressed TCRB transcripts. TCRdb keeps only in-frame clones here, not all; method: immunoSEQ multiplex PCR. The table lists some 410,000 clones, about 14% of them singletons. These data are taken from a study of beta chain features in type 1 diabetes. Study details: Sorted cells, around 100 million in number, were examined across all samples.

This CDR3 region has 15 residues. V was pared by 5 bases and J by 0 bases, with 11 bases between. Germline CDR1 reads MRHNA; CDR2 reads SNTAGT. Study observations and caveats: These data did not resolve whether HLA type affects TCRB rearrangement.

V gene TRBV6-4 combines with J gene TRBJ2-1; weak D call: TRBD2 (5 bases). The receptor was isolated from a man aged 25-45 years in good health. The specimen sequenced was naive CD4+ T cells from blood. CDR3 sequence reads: CASSRESSSYNEQFF. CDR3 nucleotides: TGTGCCAGCAGTCGGGAATCCTCCTCCTACAATGAGCAGTTCTTC.